This TCR beta chain is from a study of T cells in Graves' hyperthyroidism and ophthalmopathy. The study, taken as a whole, reports: Model predictions of ophthalmopathy came a median around 6.5 months before onset.

The study enrolled patients aged 18 to 65 with newly diagnosed hyperthyroidism of under 2 months' duration. Exclusions: uncontrolled infection, other autoimmune disease, pregnancy, lactation. Diagnoses rested on clinical symptoms, serum thyroxine and TRAb, thyroid ultrasound and orbital computed tomography. This clonotype has a count of ten or more. The antigen is undetermined. This CDR3 has 16 amino acids. Germline trimming cut 4 bases from V and 3 bases from J; bases unmatched to any gene: 8. The germline V gene encodes CDR1 MDHEN and CDR2 SYDVKM. Researchers took RNA transcripts and amplified the TCR beta CDR3 regions from them. The TCR CDR3 was amplified in a first-round RT-PCR using the HTBI primer set. In TCRdb, the multiplex PCR reads were re-called with MiXCR into one record per CDR3 protein. There are about 200,000 distinct CDR3 sequences in the sample; roughly a sixth occur only once, and approximately 50% lies in the top ten.

This chain joins TRBV28 and TRBJ2-1, with 8 bases matching TRBD2. This receptor was obtained from a man aged 50 to 59 with Graves' hyperthyroidism. Input material: blood. CDR3 DNA sequence: TGTGCCAGCAGTTCCCCCAGCGGGAGCAACTACAATGAGCAGTTCTTC. The encoded protein is CASSSPSGSNYNEQFF.